This entry describes one TCR beta chain. This record comes from a study of blood T cell repertoires in COVID-19. Background on the study: COVID-19 samples collected from the United States, Italy and Spain covered acute and convalescent phases. From T cells, B-cell-depleted T cells, or PBMCs came the material, which was cDNA or gDNA.

Unmatched junction bases numbered 8, after V lost 0 bases and J lost 10 bases. Per germline, CDR1 SGHRS and CDR2 YFSETQ. CDR3 length: 16 amino acids. How the authors handled the data: Reference gene primers were amplified, and this amplification served to estimate nucleated cell counts. The table came from immunoSEQ multiplex PCR; TCRdb's copy has only in-frame clones and leaves some out. The DNA gave D and trimming, while V, J and clone size come from that table. The sample contains about 270,000 clones, around 85% of which appear only once. Sequencing was done on a sample of peripheral blood. This TCR came from a woman aged 45 to 65 with active or convalescent COVID-19. The J gene is TRBJ2-1, the V gene TRBV5-1, with 12 nucleotides matching TRBD2. The CDR3 nucleotides are TGCGCCAGCAGCTTGGCCCTAGCGGGAGGGAAAACCGAGCAGTTCTTC. As protein: CASSLALAGGKTEQFF.